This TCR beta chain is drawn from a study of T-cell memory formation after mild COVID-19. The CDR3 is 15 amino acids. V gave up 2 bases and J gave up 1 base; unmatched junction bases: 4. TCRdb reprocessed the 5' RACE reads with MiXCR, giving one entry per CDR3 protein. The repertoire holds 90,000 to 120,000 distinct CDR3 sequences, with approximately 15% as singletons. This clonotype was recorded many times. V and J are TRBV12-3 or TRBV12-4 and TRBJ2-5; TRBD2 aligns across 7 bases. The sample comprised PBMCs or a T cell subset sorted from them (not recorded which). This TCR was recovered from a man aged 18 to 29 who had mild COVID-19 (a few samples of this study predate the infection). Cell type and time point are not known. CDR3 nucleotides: TGTGCCAGCAGTTTATACGGCGGGGGCCAAGAGACCCAGTACTTC. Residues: CASSLYGGGQETQYF.